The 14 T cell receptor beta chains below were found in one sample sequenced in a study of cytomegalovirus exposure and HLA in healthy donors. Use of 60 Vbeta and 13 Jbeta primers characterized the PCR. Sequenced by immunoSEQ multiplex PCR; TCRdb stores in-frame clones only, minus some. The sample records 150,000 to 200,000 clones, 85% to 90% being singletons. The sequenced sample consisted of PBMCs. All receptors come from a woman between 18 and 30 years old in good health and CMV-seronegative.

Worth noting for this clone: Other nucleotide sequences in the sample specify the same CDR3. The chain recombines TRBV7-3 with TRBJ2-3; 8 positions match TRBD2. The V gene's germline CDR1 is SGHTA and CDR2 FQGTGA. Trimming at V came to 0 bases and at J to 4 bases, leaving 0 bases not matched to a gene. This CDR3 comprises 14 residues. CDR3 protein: CASSLTSGADTQYF. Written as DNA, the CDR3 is TGTGCCAGCAGCTTAACTAGCGGGGCAGATACGCAGTATTTT.

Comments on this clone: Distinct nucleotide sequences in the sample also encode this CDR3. The CDR3 DNA sequence: TGTGCCAGCAGCCCAGGGGGGATTCAGCCCCAGCATTTT. The encoded protein is CASSPGGIQPQHF. J is TRBJ1-5 and V is TRBV16; 7 positions agree with TRBD1. The germline gives CDR1 KGHSY, CDR2 FQNENV. The CDR3 runs 13 residues. The trim removed 4 bases at V and 6 bases at J, leaving 3 bases unmatched.

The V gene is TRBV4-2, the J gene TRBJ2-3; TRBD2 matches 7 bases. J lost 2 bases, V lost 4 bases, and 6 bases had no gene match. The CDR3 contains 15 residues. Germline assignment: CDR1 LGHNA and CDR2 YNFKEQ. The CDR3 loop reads CASSPLAGVTDTQYF. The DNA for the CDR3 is TGTGCCAGCAGCCCTCTGGCGGGGGTCACAGATACGCAGTATTTT.

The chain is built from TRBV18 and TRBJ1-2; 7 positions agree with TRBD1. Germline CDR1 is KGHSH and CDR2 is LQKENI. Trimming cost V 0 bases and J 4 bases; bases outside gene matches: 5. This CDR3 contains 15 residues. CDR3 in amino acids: CASSPPLGGAYGYTF. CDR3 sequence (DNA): TGTGCCAGCTCACCACCGTTAGGGGGCGCCTATGGCTACACCTTC.

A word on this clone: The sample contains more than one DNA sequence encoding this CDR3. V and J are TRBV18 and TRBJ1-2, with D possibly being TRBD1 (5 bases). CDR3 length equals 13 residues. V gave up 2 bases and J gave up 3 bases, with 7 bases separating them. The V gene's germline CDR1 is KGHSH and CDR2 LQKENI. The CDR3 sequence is CASSPDRDYGYTF. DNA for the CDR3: TGTGCCAGCTCACCAGACAGAGACTATGGCTACACCTTC.

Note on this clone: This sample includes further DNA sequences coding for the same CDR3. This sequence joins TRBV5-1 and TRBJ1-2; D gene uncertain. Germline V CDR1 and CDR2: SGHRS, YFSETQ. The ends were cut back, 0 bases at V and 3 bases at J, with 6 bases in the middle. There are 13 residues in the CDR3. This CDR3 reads CASSLGGDYGYTF. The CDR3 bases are TGCGCCAGCAGCTTGGGGGGAGACTATGGCTACACCTTC.

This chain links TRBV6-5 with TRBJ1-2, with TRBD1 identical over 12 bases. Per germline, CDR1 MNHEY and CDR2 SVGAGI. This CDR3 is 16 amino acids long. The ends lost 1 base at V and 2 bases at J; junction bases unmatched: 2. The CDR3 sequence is CASSYFGTGGNYGYTF. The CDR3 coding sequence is TGTGCCAGCAGTTACTTCGGGACAGGGGGCAACTATGGCTACACCTTC.

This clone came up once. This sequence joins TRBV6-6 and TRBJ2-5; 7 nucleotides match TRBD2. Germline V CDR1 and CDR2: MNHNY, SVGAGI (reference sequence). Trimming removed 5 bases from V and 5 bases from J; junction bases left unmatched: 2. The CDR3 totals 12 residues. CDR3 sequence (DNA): TGTGCCAGCAGTCAGGGAGGGGAGACCCAGTACTTC. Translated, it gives CASSQGGETQYF.

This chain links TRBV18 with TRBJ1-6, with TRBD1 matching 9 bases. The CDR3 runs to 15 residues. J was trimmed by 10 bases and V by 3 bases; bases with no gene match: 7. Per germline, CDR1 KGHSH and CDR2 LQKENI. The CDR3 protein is CASSPGTGRDSPLHF. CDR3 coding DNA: TGTGCCAGCTCACCCGGGACAGGGAGAGACTCACCCCTCCACTTT.

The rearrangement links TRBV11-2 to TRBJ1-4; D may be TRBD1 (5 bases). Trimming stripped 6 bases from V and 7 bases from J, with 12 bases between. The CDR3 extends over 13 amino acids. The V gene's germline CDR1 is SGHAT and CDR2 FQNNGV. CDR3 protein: CASRGGGAEKLFF. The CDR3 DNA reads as TGTGCCAGCAGGGGGGGAGGGGCTGAAAAACTGTTTTTT. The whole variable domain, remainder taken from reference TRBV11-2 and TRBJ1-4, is EAGVAQSPRYKIIEKRQSVAFWCNPISGHATLYWYQQILGQGPKLLIQFQNNGVVDDSQLPKDRFSAERLKGVDSTLKIQPAKLEDSAVYLCASRGGGAEKLFFGSGTQLSVL.

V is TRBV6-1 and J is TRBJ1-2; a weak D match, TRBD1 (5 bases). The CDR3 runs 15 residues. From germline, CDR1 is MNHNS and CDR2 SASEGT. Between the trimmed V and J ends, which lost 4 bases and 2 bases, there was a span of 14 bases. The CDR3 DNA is TGTGCCAGCAGTGTAAGCGGGGACGAGAACTATGGCTACACCTTC. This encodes CASSVSGDENYGYTF.

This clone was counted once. In DNA, the CDR3 is TGCGCCAGCAGTGAGTCCGGGTTATCACCCCTCCACTTT. It yields the protein CASSESGLSPLHF. The V and J genes are TRBV10-2 and TRBJ1-6; the D is unclear. Trimming removed 0 bases at V and 10 bases at J, with 7 bases between. Germline V gene sequence: CDR1 WSHSY, CDR2 SAAADI. This CDR3 comprises 13 residues.

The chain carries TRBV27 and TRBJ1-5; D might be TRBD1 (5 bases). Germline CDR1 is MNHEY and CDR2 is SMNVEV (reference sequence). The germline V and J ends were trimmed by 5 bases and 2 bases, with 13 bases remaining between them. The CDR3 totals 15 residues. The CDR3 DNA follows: TGTGCCAGCAGTCTACGTGGGGGGGGCAATCAGCCCCAGCATTTT. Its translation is CASSLRGGGNQPQHF.

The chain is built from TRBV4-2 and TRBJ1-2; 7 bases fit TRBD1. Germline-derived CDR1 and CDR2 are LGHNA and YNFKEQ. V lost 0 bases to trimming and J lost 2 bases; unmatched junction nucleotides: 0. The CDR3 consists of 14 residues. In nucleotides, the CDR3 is TGTGCCAGCAGCCAAGACAGGGGGAACTATGGCTACACCTTC. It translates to CASSQDRGNYGYTF.